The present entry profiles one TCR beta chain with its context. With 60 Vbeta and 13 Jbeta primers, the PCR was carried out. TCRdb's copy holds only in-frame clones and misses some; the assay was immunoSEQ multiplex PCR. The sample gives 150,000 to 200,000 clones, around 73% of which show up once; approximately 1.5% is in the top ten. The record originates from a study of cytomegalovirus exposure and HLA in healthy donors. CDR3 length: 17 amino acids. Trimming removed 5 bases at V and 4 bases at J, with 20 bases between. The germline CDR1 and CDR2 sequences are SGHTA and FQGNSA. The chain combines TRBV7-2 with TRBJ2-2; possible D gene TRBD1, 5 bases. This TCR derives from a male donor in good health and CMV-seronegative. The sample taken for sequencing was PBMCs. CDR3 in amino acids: CASSNPVGPYSTGELFF. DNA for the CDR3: TGTGCCAGCAGCAACCCGGTGGGGCCCTACTCCACCGGGGAGCTGTTTTTT. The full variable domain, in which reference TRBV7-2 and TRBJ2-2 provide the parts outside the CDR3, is GAGVSQSPSNKVTEKGKDVELRCDPISGHTALYWYRQSLGQGLEFLIYFQGNSAPDKSGLPSDRFSAERTGGSVSTLTIQRTQQEDSAVYLCASSNPVGPYSTGELFFGEGSRLTVL.